A selection of T cell receptor beta chains follows, all from one sample in a study of T cell responses to AZD1222 COVID-19 vaccine. Clones were read by immunoSEQ multiplex PCR, and TCRdb kept only the in-frame ones, dropping some. This sample has some 130,000 clones, with approximately 95% found just once. Material: peripheral blood, obtained 28 days after the second AZD1222 dose. All receptors come from an adult who received the AZD1222 COVID-19 vaccine. Each CDR3 is given with its conserved first and last residue. A D gene is named only where the DNA matches it firmly. Part of the rows lack a size; the others show once, few, many or a class for expanded clones.

J | D | V | size | CDR3 | DNA
TRBJ1-5 | NA | TRBV7-8 | NA | CASSPLSGMGNQPQHF | TGTGCCAGCAGCCCCCTTTCGGGAATGGGCAATCAGCCCCAGCATTTT
TRBJ1-1 | NA | TRBV19 | NA | CASSIEVGMNTEAFF | TGTGCCAGTAGTATAGAAGTGGGGATGAACACTGAAGCTTTCTTT
TRBJ1-6 | NA | TRBV7-3 | NA | CASSHPGSPLHF | TGTGCCAGCAGCCATCCTGGGTCACCCCTCCACTTT
TRBJ1-1 | TRBD1 | TRBV3-1/TRBV3-2 | NA | CASRPTDRENTEAFF | TGTGCCAGCCGACCAACCGACAGGGAAAACACTGAAGCTTTCTTT
TRBJ1-2 | TRBD1 | TRBV18 | NA | CASSLRTGRSYGYTF | TGTGCCAGCTCACTACGGACAGGGAGGAGCTATGGCTACACCTTC
TRBJ2-3 | NA | TRBV28 | NA | CASTPSGSGDTQYF | TGTGCCAGCACCCCTTCGGGTTCCGGAGATACGCAGTATTTT
TRBJ1-5 | NA | TRBV27 | NA | CASSLGPNSNQPQHF | TGTGCCAGCAGTTTGGGACCAAATAGCAATCAGCCCCAGCATTTT
TRBJ1-2 | NA | TRBV7-9 | once | CASTQGEANYGYTF | TGTGCCAGCACCCAAGGAGAGGCCAACTATGGCTACACCTTC
TRBJ2-1 | NA | TRBV13 | NA | CASIGGGAYEQFF | TGTGCCAGCATAGGAGGGGGGGCCTATGAGCAGTTCTTC
TRBJ1-1 | NA | TRBV6-1 | NA | CAGSDATVLNTEAFF | TGTGCCGGCAGTGATGCGACAGTTTTGAACACTGAAGCTTTCTTT
TRBJ2-1 | TRBD2 | TRBV2 | NA | CASSELPGGRYNEQFF | TGTGCCAGCAGTGAACTCCCGGGGGGGCGTTACAATGAGCAGTTCTTC
TRBJ2-1 | NA | TRBV4-3 | NA | CASSPEVNNEQFF | TGCGCCAGCAGCCCGGAGGTGAACAATGAGCAGTTCTTC
TRBJ1-1 | TRBD1 | TRBV6-6 | NA | CASAGGGKNTEAFF | TGTGCCAGCGCAGGGGGCGGAAAGAACACTGAAGCTTTCTTT
TRBJ1-3 | NA | TRBV27 | NA | CASSLFGATGNTIYF | TGTGCCAGCAGTTTATTCGGGGCGACTGGAAACACCATATATTTT
TRBJ2-1 | TRBD2 | TRBV30 | NA | CAWSSGGGSNEQFF | TGTGCCTGGAGTTCAGGTGGCGGGAGCAATGAGCAGTTCTTC
TRBJ1-2 | TRBD1 | TRBV7-2 | NA | CASSSDRGYGYTF | TGTGCCAGCAGCTCAGACAGGGGATATGGCTACACCTTC
TRBJ1-4 | NA | TRBV21-1 | NA | CASTDEGEDEKLFF | TGTGCCAGCACCGATGAGGGGGAGGATGAAAAACTGTTTTTT
TRBJ1-3 | NA | TRBV29-1 | once | CSVLSGAGNTIYF | TGCAGCGTCCTCTCAGGGGCTGGAAACACCATATATTTT
TRBJ1-4 | NA | TRBV28 | NA | CASRTWVRTNEKLFF | TGTGCCAGCAGGACCTGGGTGAGAACTAATGAAAAACTGTTTTTT
TRBJ1-2 | NA | TRBV7-8 | NA | CASSLGQNYGYTF | TGTGCCAGCAGCTTAGGGCAGAACTATGGCTACACCTTC
TRBJ2-1 | TRBD2 | TRBV11-2 | NA | CASSLVAGGHNEQFF | TGTGCCAGCAGCTTAGTCGCGGGGGGACACAATGAGCAGTTCTTC
TRBJ1-2 | NA | TRBV5-1 | once | CASSLVPDYGYTF | TGCGCCAGCAGCTTGGTTCCGGACTATGGCTACACCTTC